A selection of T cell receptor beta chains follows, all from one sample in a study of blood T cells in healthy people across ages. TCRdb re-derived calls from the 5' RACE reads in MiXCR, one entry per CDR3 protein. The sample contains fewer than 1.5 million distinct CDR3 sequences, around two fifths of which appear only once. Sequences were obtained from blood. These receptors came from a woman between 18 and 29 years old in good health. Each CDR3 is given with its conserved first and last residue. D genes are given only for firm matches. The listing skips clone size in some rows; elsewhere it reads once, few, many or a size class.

cdr3_aa: CSASKRLAGVVYEQYF; cdr3_nt: TGCAGTGCTAGCAAACGGCTAGCGGGAGTTGTCTACGAGCAGTACTTC; clone_size: few; v_call: TRBV20-1; d_call: TRBD2; j_call: TRBJ2-7
cdr3_aa: CSAPPRDNNSPLHF; cdr3_nt: TGCAGTGCTCCCCCCCGGGACAACAATTCACCCCTCCACTTT; clone_size: many; v_call: TRBV20-1; d_call: NA; j_call: TRBJ1-6
cdr3_aa: CASLRAGQNTGELFF; cdr3_nt: TGTGCCAGCCTCCGGGCAGGCCAGAACACCGGGGAGCTGTTTTTT; clone_size: few; v_call: TRBV6-1; d_call: NA; j_call: TRBJ2-2
cdr3_aa: CASSPGAKNIQYF; cdr3_nt: TGTGCCAGCAGTCCCGGGGCCAAAAACATTCAGTACTTC; clone_size: many; v_call: TRBV6-2/TRBV6-3; d_call: NA; j_call: TRBJ2-4
cdr3_aa: CASSRTLNTGELFF; cdr3_nt: TGTGCCAGCAGCAGGACCTTAAACACCGGGGAGCTGTTTTTT; clone_size: many; v_call: TRBV2; d_call: NA; j_call: TRBJ2-2
cdr3_aa: CASSRTGSLTDTQYF; cdr3_nt: TGTGCCAGCAGTCGGACAGGGTCCCTCACAGATACGCAGTATTTT; clone_size: few; v_call: TRBV6-5; d_call: TRBD1; j_call: TRBJ2-3
cdr3_aa: CASSGRVSGEYEQYF; cdr3_nt: TGTGCCAGCAGCGGCCGGGTTAGCGGAGAATACGAGCAGTACTTC; clone_size: NA; v_call: TRBV7-9; d_call: NA; j_call: TRBJ2-7
cdr3_aa: CVSSLSPSYNEQYF; cdr3_nt: TGCGTCAGCAGCCTCTCCCCCAGCTACAATGAGCAGTACTTC; clone_size: NA; v_call: TRBV5-1; d_call: NA; j_call: TRBJ2-5
cdr3_aa: CASSQEMAGGALDEQYF; cdr3_nt: TGTGCCAGCAGCCAAGAGATGGCAGGAGGGGCTTTGGACGAGCAGTACTTC; clone_size: NA; v_call: TRBV4-2; d_call: NA; j_call: TRBJ2-7
cdr3_aa: CASSLTGSQETQYF; cdr3_nt: TGTGCCAGCAGCTTAACAGGCTCCCAAGAGACCCAGTACTTC; clone_size: many; v_call: TRBV7-2; d_call: NA; j_call: TRBJ2-5
cdr3_aa: CASEVLAGGPSTDTQYF; cdr3_nt: TGTGCCAGCGAGGTCCTAGCGGGGGGTCCTAGCACAGATACGCAGTATTTT; clone_size: NA; v_call: TRBV2; d_call: TRBD2; j_call: TRBJ2-3
cdr3_aa: CASSLWRGGKNTEAFF; cdr3_nt: TGTGCCAGCAGTTTATGGAGGGGAGGGAAGAACACTGAAGCTTTCTTT; clone_size: NA; v_call: TRBV27; d_call: NA; j_call: TRBJ1-1
cdr3_aa: CASRDTGASIQYF; cdr3_nt: TGTGCCAGCAGGGATACAGGGGCGAGCATTCAGTACTTC; clone_size: NA; v_call: TRBV6-1; d_call: TRBD1; j_call: TRBJ2-4
cdr3_aa: CASSQDLGASYNEQFF; cdr3_nt: TGTGCCAGCAGCCAAGATTTGGGGGCATCCTACAATGAGCAGTTCTTC; clone_size: NA; v_call: TRBV3-1; d_call: NA; j_call: TRBJ2-1
cdr3_aa: CASSFGRVIYNEQYF; cdr3_nt: TGTGCCAGCAGTTTCGGCAGGGTGATCTACAATGAGCAGTACTTC; clone_size: few; v_call: TRBV12-3/TRBV12-4; d_call: NA; j_call: TRBJ2-7
cdr3_aa: CATSKRGTGGGSGANVLTF; cdr3_nt: TGTGCCACCAGCAAACGAGGGACAGGGGGCGGCTCTGGGGCCAACGTCCTGACTTTC; clone_size: NA; v_call: TRBV15; d_call: TRBD1; j_call: TRBJ2-6
cdr3_aa: CASSQDGGKGQRNQPQHF; cdr3_nt: TGTGCCAGCAGCCAAGATGGCGGCAAGGGGCAGAGAAATCAGCCCCAGCATTTT; clone_size: NA; v_call: TRBV3-1; d_call: NA; j_call: TRBJ1-5
cdr3_aa: CASGLLGSPPHF; cdr3_nt: TGTGCTAGTGGTTTGTTGGGTTCACCCCCCCACTTT; clone_size: NA; v_call: TRBV12-5; d_call: NA; j_call: TRBJ1-6
cdr3_aa: CASGLTHGGEKLFF; cdr3_nt: TGTGCTAGTGGTCTGACCCATGGAGGAGAAAAACTGTTTTTT; clone_size: NA; v_call: TRBV12-5; d_call: NA; j_call: TRBJ1-4
cdr3_aa: CASSYSTQGGYGYTF; cdr3_nt: TGTGCCAGCAGTTACTCGACACAGGGCGGGTATGGCTACACCTTC; clone_size: NA; v_call: TRBV6-5; d_call: NA; j_call: TRBJ1-2
cdr3_aa: CASSPLGERSQETQYF; cdr3_nt: TGCGCCAGCAGCCCCTTAGGGGAGCGGTCACAAGAGACCCAGTACTTC; clone_size: NA; v_call: TRBV5-1; d_call: NA; j_call: TRBJ2-5
cdr3_aa: CASSLVGREETQYF; cdr3_nt: TGTGCCAGCAGCTTAGTAGGCAGGGAAGAGACCCAGTACTTC; clone_size: few; v_call: TRBV7-9; d_call: NA; j_call: TRBJ2-5
cdr3_aa: CASSQEMWSGGSYEQYF; cdr3_nt: TGTGCCAGCAGCCAAGAGATGTGGAGCGGGGGATCCTACGAGCAGTACTTC; clone_size: NA; v_call: TRBV3-1; d_call: TRBD2; j_call: TRBJ2-7
cdr3_aa: CASSLGPASNIQYF; cdr3_nt: TGTGCCAGCAGCTTAGGGCCCGCGAGCAACATTCAGTACTTC; clone_size: few; v_call: TRBV7-2; d_call: NA; j_call: TRBJ2-4
cdr3_aa: CASSLAQRGSGNTIYF; cdr3_nt: TGTGCCAGCAGCCTGGCCCAACGGGGATCTGGAAACACCATATATTTT; clone_size: NA; v_call: TRBV14; d_call: NA; j_call: TRBJ1-3
cdr3_aa: CASSELAGGDTQYF; cdr3_nt: TGTGCCAGCAGTGAACTAGCGGGAGGGGATACGCAGTATTTT; clone_size: NA; v_call: TRBV6-1; d_call: TRBD2; j_call: TRBJ2-3
cdr3_aa: CATKLAGTNYNEQFF; cdr3_nt: TGTGCCACCAAACTAGCGGGGACCAATTACAATGAGCAGTTCTTC; clone_size: few; v_call: TRBV6-2/TRBV6-3; d_call: TRBD2; j_call: TRBJ2-1
cdr3_aa: CVSSPGGKSTDTQYF; cdr3_nt: TGTGTCAGCAGCCCAGGTGGGAAAAGCACAGATACGCAGTATTTT; clone_size: NA; v_call: TRBV7-2; d_call: NA; j_call: TRBJ2-3
cdr3_aa: CASSHLDLGGGELFF; cdr3_nt: TGCGCCAGCAGCCACCTTGACCTGGGGGGCGGGGAGCTGTTTTTT; clone_size: NA; v_call: TRBV4-1; d_call: NA; j_call: TRBJ2-2
cdr3_aa: CSAREAGRDYEQYF; cdr3_nt: TGCAGTGCTAGAGAAGCGGGACGAGATTACGAGCAGTACTTC; clone_size: many; v_call: TRBV20-1; d_call: TRBD2; j_call: TRBJ2-7
cdr3_aa: CATETGGSYNEQFF; cdr3_nt: TGTGCCACAGAGACAGGGGGATCCTACAATGAGCAGTTCTTC; clone_size: NA; v_call: TRBV7-2; d_call: TRBD1; j_call: TRBJ2-1
cdr3_aa: CASSYSLPSRANVLTF; cdr3_nt: TGTGCCAGCAGTTACTCGCTACCCTCTAGGGCCAACGTCCTGACTTTC; clone_size: NA; v_call: TRBV6-5; d_call: NA; j_call: TRBJ2-6
cdr3_aa: CASRDAGPSTDTQYF; cdr3_nt: TGTGCCAGCAGAGACGCGGGTCCTAGCACAGATACGCAGTATTTT; clone_size: NA; v_call: TRBV7-2; d_call: NA; j_call: TRBJ2-3
cdr3_aa: CASSLDLGRGSYTF; cdr3_nt: TGTGCCAGCAGTCTCGACTTGGGACGGGGTAGCTACACCTTC; clone_size: few; v_call: TRBV27; d_call: NA; j_call: TRBJ1-2
cdr3_aa: CASSRSQGYEQYF; cdr3_nt: TGTGCCAGCAGCCGAAGTCAGGGATACGAGCAGTACTTC; clone_size: few; v_call: TRBV12-3/TRBV12-4; d_call: NA; j_call: TRBJ2-7
cdr3_aa: CASSFGASYEQYF; cdr3_nt: TGTGCCAGCAGCTTCGGAGCCTCCTACGAGCAGTACTTC; clone_size: many; v_call: TRBV7-9; d_call: NA; j_call: TRBJ2-7
cdr3_aa: CASRAGPSYNEQFF; cdr3_nt: TGTGCCAGCAGAGCGGGGCCGTCCTACAATGAGCAGTTCTTC; clone_size: few; v_call: TRBV11-2; d_call: TRBD2; j_call: TRBJ2-1
cdr3_aa: CASSFGTGTNTEAFF; cdr3_nt: TGTGCCAGCAGCTTCGGGACAGGGACGAACACTGAAGCTTTCTTT; clone_size: NA; v_call: TRBV5-5; d_call: TRBD1; j_call: TRBJ1-1
cdr3_aa: CASSLTDGGQETQYF; cdr3_nt: TGTGCCAGCAGCTTAACCGACGGGGGTCAAGAGACCCAGTACTTC; clone_size: few; v_call: TRBV7-8; d_call: NA; j_call: TRBJ2-5
cdr3_aa: CASSNRQGQETQYF; cdr3_nt: TGTGCCAGCAGCAACCGACAGGGACAAGAGACCCAGTACTTC; clone_size: many; v_call: TRBV7-9; d_call: TRBD1; j_call: TRBJ2-5
cdr3_aa: CASSSGTGNNEQFF; cdr3_nt: TGCGCCAGCAGCTCCGGGACAGGGAACAATGAGCAGTTCTTC; clone_size: many; v_call: TRBV5-1; d_call: TRBD1; j_call: TRBJ2-1